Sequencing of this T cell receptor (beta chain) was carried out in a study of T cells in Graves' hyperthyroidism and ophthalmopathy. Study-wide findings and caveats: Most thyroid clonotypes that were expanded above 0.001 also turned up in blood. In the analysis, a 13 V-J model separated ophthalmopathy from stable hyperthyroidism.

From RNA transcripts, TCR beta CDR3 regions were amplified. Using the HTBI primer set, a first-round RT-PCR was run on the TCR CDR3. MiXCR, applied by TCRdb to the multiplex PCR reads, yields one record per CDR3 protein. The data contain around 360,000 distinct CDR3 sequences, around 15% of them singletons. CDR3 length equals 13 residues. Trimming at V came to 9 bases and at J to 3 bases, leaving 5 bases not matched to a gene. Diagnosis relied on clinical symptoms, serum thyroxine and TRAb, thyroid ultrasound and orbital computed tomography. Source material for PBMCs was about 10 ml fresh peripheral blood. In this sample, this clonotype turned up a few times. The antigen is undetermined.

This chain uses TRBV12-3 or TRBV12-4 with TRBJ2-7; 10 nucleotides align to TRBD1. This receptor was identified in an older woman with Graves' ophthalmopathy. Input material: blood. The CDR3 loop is CASGTGDYYEQYF. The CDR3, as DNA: TGTGCCAGTGGGACAGGGGACTACTACGAGCAGTACTTC.